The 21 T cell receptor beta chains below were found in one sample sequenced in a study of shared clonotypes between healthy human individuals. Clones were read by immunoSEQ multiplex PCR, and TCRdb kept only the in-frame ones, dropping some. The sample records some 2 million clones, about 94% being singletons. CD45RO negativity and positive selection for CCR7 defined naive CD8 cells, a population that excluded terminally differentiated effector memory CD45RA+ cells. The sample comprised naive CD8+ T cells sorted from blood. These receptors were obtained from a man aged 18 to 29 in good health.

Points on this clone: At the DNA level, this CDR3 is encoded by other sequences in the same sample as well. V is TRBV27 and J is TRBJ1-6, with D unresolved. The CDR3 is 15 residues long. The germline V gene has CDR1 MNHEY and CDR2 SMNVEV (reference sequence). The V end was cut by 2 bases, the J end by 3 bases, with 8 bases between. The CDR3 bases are TGTGCCAGCAGTTTAGCGGGGAGCTATAATTCACCCCTCCACTTT. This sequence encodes CASSLAGSYNSPLHF.

The CDR3 protein is CASSTKDRHHNQPQHF. As DNA, the CDR3 is TGTGCCAGTAGTACTAAGGACAGACACCACAATCAGCCCCAGCATTTT. This chain joins TRBV19 and TRBJ1-5, with TRBD1 as a possible D gene (6 bases). Looked up from germline, CDR1 is LNHDA and CDR2 is SQIVND (reference sequence). Trimming took off 4 bases at V and 3 bases at J, with 16 bases between the two ends. This CDR3 comprises 16 residues.

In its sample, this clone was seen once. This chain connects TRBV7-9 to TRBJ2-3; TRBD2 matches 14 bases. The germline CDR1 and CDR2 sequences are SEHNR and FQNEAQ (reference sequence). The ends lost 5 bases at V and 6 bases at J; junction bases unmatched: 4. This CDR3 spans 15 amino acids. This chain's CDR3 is CASSPGLAGDDTQYF. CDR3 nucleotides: TGTGCCAGCAGCCCGGGACTAGCGGGAGATGATACGCAGTATTTT.

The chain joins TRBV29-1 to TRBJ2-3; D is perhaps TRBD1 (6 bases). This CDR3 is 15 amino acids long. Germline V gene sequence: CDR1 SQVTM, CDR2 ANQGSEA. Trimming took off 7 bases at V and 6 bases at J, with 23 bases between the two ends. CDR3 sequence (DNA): TGCAGCGACAGGCGGCCGGGACAATCTTGGGATACGCAGTATTTT. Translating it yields CSDRRPGQSWDTQYF.

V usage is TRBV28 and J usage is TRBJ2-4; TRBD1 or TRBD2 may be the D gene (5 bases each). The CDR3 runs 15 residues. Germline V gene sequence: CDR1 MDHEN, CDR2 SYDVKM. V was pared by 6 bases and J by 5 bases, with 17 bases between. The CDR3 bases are TGTGCCAGCAGCACCTCCGGGGCCCCCCAAAACATTCAGTACTTC. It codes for CASSTSGAPQNIQYF.

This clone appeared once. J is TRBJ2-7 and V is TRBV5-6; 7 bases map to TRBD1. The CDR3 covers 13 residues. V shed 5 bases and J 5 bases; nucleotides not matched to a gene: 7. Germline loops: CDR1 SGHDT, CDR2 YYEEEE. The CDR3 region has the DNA TGTGCCAGCAGTTTCGACAGGGTCGACGAGCAGTACTTC. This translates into CASSFDRVDEQYF.

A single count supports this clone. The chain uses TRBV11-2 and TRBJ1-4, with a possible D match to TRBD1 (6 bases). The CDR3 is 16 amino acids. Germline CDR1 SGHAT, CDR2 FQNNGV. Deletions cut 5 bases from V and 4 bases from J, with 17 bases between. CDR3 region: CASSRDWTALNEKLFF. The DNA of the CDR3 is TGTGCCAGCAGCCGCGATTGGACAGCTCTTAATGAAAAACTGTTTTTT.

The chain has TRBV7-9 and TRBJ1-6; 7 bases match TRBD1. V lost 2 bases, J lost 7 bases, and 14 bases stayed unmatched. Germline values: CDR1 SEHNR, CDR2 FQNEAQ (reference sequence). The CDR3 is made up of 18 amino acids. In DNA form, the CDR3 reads TGTGCCAGCAGCTTAATAGGGCGACAGGGAGGTTCCAATTCACCCCTCCACTTT. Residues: CASSLIGRQGGSNSPLHF.

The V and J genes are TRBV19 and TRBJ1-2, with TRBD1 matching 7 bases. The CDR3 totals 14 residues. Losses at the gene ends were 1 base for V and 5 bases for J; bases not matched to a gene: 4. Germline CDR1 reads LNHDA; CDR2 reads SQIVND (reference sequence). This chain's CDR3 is CASSIVGQDYGYTF. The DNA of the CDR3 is TGTGCCAGTAGTATAGTTGGACAGGATTATGGCTACACCTTC. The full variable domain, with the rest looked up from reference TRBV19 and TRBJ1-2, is DGGITQSPKYLFRKEGQNVTLSCEQNLNHDAMYWYRQDPGQGLRLIYYSQIVNDFQKGDIAEGYSVSREKKESFPLTVTSAQKNPTAFYLCASSIVGQDYGYTFGSGTRLTVV.

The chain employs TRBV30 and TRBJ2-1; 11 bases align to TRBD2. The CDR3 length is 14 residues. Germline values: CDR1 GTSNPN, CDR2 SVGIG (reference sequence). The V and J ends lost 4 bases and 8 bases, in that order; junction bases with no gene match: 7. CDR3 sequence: CAWTISGGADEQFF. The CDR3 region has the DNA TGTGCCTGGACAATTAGCGGGGGGGCCGATGAGCAGTTCTTC. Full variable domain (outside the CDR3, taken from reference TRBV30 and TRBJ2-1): SQTIHQWPATLVQPVGSPLSLECTVEGTSNPNLYWYRQAAGRGLQLLFYSVGIGQISSEVPQNLSASRPQDRQFILSSKKLLLSDSGFYLCAWTISGGADEQFFGPGTRLTVL.

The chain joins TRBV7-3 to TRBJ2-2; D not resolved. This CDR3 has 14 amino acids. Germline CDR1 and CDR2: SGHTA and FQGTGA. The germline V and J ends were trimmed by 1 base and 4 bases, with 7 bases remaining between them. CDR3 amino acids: CASSLIGATGELFF. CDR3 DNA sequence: TGTGCCAGCAGCTTAATTGGCGCCACCGGGGAGCTGTTTTTT.

CDR3 DNA: TGCGCCAGCAGCCCCCCCGGGAGCGCCAGCACAGATACGCAGTATTTT. Protein product: CASSPPGSASTDTQYF. The chain carries TRBV5-1 and TRBJ2-3; perhaps TRBD2 as D (6 bases). Germline CDR1 SGHRS, CDR2 YFSETQ. Trimming left V 4 bases short and J 0 bases short, with 15 bases between. The CDR3 spans 16 residues.

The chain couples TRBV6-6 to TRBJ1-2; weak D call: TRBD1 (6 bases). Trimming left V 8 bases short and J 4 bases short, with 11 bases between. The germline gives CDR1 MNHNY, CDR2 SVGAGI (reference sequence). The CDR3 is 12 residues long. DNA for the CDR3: TGTGCCAGCCGGCTGGGGGCCTATGGCTACACCTTC. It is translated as CASRLGAYGYTF.

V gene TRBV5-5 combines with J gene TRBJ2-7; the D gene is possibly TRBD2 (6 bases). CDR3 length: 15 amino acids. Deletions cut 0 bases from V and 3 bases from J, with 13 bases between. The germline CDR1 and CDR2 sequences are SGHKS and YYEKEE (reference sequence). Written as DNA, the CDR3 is TGTGCCAGCAGCTTGGTGGGGGGAGCGTACTACGAGCAGTACTTC. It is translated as CASSLVGGAYYEQYF.

In DNA form, the CDR3 reads TGTGCCACCCAGAGAGCGAACACCGGGGAGCTGTTTTTT. It encodes CATQRANTGELFF. The V call is TRBV6-5, the J call TRBJ2-2; no firm D call. CDR1 and CDR2 (germline): MNHEY, SVGAGI. The CDR3 contains 13 residues. The V end lost 10 bases, the J end lost 0 bases, and 9 bases lay between the germline ends.

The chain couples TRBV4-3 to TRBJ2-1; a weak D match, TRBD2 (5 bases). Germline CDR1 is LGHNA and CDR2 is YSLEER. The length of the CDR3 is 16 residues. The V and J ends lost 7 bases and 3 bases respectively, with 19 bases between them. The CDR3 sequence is CASTPNSGGIYNEQFF. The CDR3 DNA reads TGCGCCAGCACCCCCAACAGCGGTGGGATCTACAATGAGCAGTTCTTC.

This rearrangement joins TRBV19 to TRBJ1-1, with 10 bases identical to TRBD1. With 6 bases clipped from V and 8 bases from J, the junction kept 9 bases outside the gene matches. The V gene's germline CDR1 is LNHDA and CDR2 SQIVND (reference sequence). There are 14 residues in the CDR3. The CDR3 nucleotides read TGTGCCAGTAGAGACCGGGACAGGGGCACGGAAGCTTTCTTT. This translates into CASRDRDRGTEAFF.

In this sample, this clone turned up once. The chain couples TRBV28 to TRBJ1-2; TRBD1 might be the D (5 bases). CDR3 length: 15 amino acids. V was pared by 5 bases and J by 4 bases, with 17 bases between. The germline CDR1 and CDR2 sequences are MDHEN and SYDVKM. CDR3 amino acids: CASSGTRNFGYGYTF. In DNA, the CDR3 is TGTGCCAGCAGTGGGACGAGGAATTTCGGCTATGGCTACACCTTC.

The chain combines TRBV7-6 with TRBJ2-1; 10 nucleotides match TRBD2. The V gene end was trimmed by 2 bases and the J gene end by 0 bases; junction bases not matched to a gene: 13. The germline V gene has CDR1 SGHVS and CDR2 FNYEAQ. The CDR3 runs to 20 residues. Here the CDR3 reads CASSLFAWLAGDHSYNEQFF. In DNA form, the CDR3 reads TGTGCCAGCAGCTTATTTGCGTGGCTAGCGGGAGACCACTCCTACAATGAGCAGTTCTTC.

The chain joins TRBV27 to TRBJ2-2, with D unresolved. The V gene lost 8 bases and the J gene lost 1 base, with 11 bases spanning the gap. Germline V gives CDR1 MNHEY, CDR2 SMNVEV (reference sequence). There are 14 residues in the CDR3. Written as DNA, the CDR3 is TGTGCCAGCTCGATCTCGGGGAACACCGGGGAGCTGTTTTTT. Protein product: CASSISGNTGELFF.

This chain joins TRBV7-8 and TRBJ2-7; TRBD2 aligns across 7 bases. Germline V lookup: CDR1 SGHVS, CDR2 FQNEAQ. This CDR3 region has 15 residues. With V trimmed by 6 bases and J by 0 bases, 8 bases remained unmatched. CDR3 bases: TGTGCCAGCAGTTCATGGGCTAGCGGCTCCTACGAGCAGTACTTC. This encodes CASSSWASGSYEQYF. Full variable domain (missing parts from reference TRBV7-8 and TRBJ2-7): GAGVSQSPRYKVAKRGQDVALRCDPISGHVSLFWYQQALGQGPEFLTYFQNEAQLDKSGLPSDRFFAERPEGSVSTLKIQRTQQEDSAVYLCASSSWASGSYEQYFGPGTRLTVT.